This T cell receptor (beta chain) appears in the sequencing data of a study of blood T cells in healthy people across ages. Overall study findings and caveats: Greater diversity and more naive CD4+ cells were seen in long-lived donors than in aged donors. Strong correlation existed between TCR beta diversity and naive T cell percentage. Estimated diversity, derived from one million T cells, was regarded as an underestimate.

The authors ran a second PCR of about 6 to 11 cycles using a sample-barcoded 5' primer and a J-beta primer mix. TCRdb fed the 5' RACE reads into MiXCR, producing one record per CDR3 protein. Found here are almost 1 million distinct CDR3 sequences, roughly half of them singletons; the top ten hold about 20%. On this clonotype: What it binds is not known.

This CDR3 spans 18 amino acids. Germline values: CDR1 DFQATT, CDR2 SNEGSKA (reference sequence). Trimming at V came to 0 bases and at J to 0 bases, leaving 12 bases not matched to a gene. Per-sample yields of isolated PBMCs were at least 7 million. Sequences were obtained from blood. This TCR came from an older woman in good health. J is TRBJ2-5 and V is TRBV20-1, with 8 nucleotides matching TRBD2. The CDR3, as DNA: TGCAGTGCTAGAGACCCGTTATCAGCGGGAGTGTACCAAGAGACCCAGTACTTC. This codes for CSARDPLSAGVYQETQYF.